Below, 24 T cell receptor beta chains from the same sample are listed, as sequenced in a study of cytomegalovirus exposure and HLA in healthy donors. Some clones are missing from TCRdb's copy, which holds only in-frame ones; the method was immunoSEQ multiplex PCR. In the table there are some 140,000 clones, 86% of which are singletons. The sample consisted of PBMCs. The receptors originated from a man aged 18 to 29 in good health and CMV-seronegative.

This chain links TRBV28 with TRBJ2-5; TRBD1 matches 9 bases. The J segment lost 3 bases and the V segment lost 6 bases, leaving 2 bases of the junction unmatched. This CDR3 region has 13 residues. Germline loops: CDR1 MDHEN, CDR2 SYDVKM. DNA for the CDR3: TGTGCCAGCAGCGGACAGGGGAAAGAGACCCAGTACTTC. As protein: CASSGQGKETQYF.

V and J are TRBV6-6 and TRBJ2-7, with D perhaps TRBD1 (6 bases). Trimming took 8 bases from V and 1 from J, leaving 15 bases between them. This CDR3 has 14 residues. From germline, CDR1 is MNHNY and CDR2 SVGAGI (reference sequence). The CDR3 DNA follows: TGTGCCAGCCAACACAGGGTCACGTCCTACGAGCAGTACTTC. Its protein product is CASQHRVTSYEQYF.

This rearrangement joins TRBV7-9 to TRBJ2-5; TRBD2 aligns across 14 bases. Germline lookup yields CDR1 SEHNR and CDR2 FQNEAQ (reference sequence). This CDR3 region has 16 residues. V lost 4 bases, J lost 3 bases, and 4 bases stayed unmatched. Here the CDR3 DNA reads TGTGCCAGCAGCTCGGGACTAGCGGGAGTGGAAGAGACCCAGTACTTC. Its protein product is CASSSGLAGVEETQYF.

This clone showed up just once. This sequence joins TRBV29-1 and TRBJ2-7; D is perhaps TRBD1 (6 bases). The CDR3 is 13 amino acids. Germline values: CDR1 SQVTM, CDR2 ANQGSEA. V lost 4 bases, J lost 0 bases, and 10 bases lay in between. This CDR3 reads CSVGGGTSYEQYF. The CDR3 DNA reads TGCAGCGTTGGAGGGGGTACCTCCTACGAGCAGTACTTC.

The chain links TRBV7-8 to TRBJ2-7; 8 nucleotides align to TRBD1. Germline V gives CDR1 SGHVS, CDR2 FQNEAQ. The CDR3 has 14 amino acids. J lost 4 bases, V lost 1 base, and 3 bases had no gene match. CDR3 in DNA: TGTGCCAGCAGCTTAGGGGACAGGACTTACGAGCAGTACTTC. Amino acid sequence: CASSLGDRTYEQYF.

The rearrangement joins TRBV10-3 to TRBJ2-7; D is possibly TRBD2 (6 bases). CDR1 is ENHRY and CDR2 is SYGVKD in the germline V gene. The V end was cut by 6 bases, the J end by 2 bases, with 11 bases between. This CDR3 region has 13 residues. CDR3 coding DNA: TGTGCCATCAGCACGGGACTCCCCTACGAGCAGTACTTC. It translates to CAISTGLPYEQYF.

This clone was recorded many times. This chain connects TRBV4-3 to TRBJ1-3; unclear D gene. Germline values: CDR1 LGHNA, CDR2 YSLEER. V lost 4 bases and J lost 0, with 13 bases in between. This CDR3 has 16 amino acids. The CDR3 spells CASSPRHGDSGNTIYF. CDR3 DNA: TGCGCCAGCAGCCCACGGCACGGGGACTCTGGAAACACCATATATTTT.

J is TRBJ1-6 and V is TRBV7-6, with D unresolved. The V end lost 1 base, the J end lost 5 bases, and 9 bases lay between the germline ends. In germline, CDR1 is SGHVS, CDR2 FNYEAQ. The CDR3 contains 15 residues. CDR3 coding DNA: TGTGCCAGCAGCTTAGATATACAGCATAATTCACCCCTCCACTTT. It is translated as CASSLDIQHNSPLHF.

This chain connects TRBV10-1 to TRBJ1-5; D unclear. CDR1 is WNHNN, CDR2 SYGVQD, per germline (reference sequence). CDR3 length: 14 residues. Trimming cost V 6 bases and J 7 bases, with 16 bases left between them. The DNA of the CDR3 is TGCGCCAGCAGCCGGACTCACATAGGGCAGCCCCAGCATTTT. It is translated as CASSRTHIGQPQHF.

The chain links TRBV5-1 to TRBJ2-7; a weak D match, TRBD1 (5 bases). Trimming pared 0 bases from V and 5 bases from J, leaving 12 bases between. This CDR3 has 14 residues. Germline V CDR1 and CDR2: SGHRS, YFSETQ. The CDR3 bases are TGCGCCAGCAGCTTGGAGGGTCAGGGCAACGAGCAGTACTTC. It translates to CASSLEGQGNEQYF.

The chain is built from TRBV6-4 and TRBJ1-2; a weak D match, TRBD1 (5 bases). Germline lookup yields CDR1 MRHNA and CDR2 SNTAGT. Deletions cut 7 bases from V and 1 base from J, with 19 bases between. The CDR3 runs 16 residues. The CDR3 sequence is CASNGDRTTVNYGYTF. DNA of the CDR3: TGTGCCAGCAATGGAGACAGAACGACCGTTAACTATGGCTACACCTTC.

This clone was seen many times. CDR3 loop: CASSVGAGASDTQYF. The CDR3 DNA reads TGTGCCAGCAGTGTTGGAGCGGGAGCCTCAGATACGCAGTATTTT. The chain carries TRBV6-4 and TRBJ2-3, with 8 bases that match TRBD2. The CDR3 runs to 15 residues. Trimming took 4 bases from V and 4 from J; bases not matched to a gene: 7. Per the germline V gene, CDR1 is MRHNA and CDR2 is SNTAGT.

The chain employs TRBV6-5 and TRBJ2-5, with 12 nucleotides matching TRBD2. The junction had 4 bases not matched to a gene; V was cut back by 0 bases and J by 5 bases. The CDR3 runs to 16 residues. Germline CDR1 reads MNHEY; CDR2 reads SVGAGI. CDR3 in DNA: TGTGCCAGCAGTTACTCGACTAGCGGGGGAGGTGAGACCCAGTACTTC. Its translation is CASSYSTSGGGETQYF.

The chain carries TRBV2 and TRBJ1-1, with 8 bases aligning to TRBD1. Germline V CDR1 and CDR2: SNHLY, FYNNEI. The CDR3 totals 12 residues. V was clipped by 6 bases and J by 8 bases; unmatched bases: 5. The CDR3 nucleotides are TGTGCCAGCAGCCCCAGGGGGCTGGAAGCTTTCTTT. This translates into CASSPRGLEAFF. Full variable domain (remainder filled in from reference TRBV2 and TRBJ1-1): EPEVTQTPSHQVTQMGQEVILRCVPISNHLYFYWYRQILGQKVEFLVSFYNNEISEKSEIFDDQFSVERPDGSNFTLKIRSTKLEDSAMYFCASSPRGLEAFFGQGTRLTVV.

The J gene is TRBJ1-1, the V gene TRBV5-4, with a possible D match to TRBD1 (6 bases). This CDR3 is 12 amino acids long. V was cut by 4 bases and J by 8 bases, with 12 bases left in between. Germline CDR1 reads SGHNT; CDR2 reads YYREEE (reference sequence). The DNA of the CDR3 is TGTGCCAGCAGCCTTCCGGACAGAGAAGCTTTCTTT. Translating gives CASSLPDREAFF. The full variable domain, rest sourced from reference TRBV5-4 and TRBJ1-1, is ETGVTQSPTHLIKTRGQQVTLRCSSQSGHNTVSWYQQALGQGPQFIFQYYREEENGRGNFPPRFSGLQFPNYSSELNVNALELDDSALYLCASSLPDREAFFGQGTRLTVV.

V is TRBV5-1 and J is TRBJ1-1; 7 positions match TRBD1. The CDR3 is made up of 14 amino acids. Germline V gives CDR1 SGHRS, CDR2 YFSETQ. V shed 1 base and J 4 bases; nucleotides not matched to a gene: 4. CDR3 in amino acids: CASSLTGVGTEAFF. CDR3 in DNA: TGCGCCAGCAGCTTGACAGGGGTCGGCACTGAAGCTTTCTTT.

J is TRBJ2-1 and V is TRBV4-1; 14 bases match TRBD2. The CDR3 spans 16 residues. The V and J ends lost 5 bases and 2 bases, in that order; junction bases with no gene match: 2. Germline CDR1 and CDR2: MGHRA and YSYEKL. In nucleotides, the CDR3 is TGCGCCAGCAGCAGGGGACTAGCGGGAGCCTACAATGAGCAGTTCTTC. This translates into CASSRGLAGAYNEQFF.

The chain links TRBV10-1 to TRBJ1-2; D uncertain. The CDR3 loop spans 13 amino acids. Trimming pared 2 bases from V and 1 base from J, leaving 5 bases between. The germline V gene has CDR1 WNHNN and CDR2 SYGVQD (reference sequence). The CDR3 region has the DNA TGCGCCAGCAGTGAGAGCCATAACTATGGCTACACCTTC. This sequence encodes CASSESHNYGYTF.

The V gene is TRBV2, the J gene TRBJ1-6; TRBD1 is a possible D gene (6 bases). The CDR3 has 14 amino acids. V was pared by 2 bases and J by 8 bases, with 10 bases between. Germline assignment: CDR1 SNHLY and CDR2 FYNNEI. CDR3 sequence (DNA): TGTGCCAGCAGTGAAACACAGGGTCATTCACCCCTCCACTTT. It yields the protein CASSETQGHSPLHF.

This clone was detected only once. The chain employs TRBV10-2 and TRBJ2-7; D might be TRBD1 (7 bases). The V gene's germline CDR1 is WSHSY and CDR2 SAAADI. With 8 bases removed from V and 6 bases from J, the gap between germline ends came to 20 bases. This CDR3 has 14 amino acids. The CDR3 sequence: CASGLEGATGEQYF. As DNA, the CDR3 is TGCGCCAGCGGTCTGGAGGGGGCGACGGGCGAGCAGTACTTC.

The CDR3 region is CASSSGQLLYGYTF. CDR3 nucleotides: TGTGCCAGCAGCTCGGGACAGCTTTTATATGGCTACACCTTC. This chain joins TRBV5-6 and TRBJ1-2, with 7 bases that match TRBD1. CDR3 length equals 14 residues. With V trimmed by 3 bases and J by 5 bases, 7 bases remained unmatched. The V gene's germline CDR1 is SGHDT and CDR2 YYEEEE.

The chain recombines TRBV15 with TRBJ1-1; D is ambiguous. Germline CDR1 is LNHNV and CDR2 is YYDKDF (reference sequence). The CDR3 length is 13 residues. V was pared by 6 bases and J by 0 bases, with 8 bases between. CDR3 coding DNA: TGTGCCACCAGACCGGGATTGAACACTGAAGCTTTCTTT. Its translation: CATRPGLNTEAFF.

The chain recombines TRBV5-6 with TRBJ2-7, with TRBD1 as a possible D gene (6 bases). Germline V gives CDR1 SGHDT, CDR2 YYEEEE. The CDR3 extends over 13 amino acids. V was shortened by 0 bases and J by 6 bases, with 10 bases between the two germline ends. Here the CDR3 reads CASSLDRASEQYF. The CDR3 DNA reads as TGTGCCAGCAGCTTGGACAGGGCTTCCGAGCAGTACTTC.

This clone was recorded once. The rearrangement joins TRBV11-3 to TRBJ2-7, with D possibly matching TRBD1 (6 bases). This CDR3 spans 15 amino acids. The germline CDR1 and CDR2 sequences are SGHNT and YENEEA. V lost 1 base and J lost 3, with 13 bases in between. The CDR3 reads CASSLAGAAYYEQYF. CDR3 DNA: TGTGCCAGCAGCTTAGCAGGGGCCGCCTACTACGAGCAGTACTTC. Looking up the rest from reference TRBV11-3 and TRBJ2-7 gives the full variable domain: EAGVVQSPRYKIIEKKQPVAFWCNPISGHNTLYWYLQNLGQGPELLIRYENEEAVDDSQLPKDRFSAERLKGVDSTLKIQPAELGDSAVYLCASSLAGAAYYEQYFGPGTRLTVT.